This passage covers 15 T cell receptor beta chains from one sample sequenced in a study of blood T cell repertoires in COVID-19. Sequenced by immunoSEQ multiplex PCR; TCRdb stores in-frame clones only, minus some. Of just under 350,000 clones detected, about 87% appear once; the ten largest clones hold roughly 6.3%. The sequenced material came from peripheral blood. The receptors shown here come from a woman aged 45-59 years with COVID-19, enrolled during active disease.

This clone was counted between two and nine times. V usage is TRBV5-6 and J usage is TRBJ1-5; 7 nucleotides match TRBD1. V was clipped by 3 bases and J by 3 bases; unmatched bases: 6. Germline V gene data show CDR1 as SGHDT and CDR2 as YYEEEE. The CDR3 consists of 15 residues. CDR3 region: CASSYGDRVNQPQHF. The CDR3 bases are TGTGCCAGCAGCTACGGCGACAGGGTCAATCAGCCCCAGCATTTT.

This rearrangement joins TRBV6-5 to TRBJ2-1; 8 bases are shared with TRBD2. The V and J ends lost 5 bases and 7 bases, in that order; junction bases with no gene match: 10. Looked up from germline, CDR1 is MNHEY and CDR2 is SVGAGI. The CDR3 totals 15 residues. CDR3 amino acids: CASSMGLGGGNEQFF. The CDR3 nucleotides are TGTGCCAGCAGTATGGGACTAGGGGGTGGAAATGAGCAGTTCTTC.

This clone was seen a handful of times. V gene TRBV5-1 combines with J gene TRBJ1-5; D perhaps matches TRBD1 (6 bases). CDR3 length: 15 amino acids. The germline V gene encodes CDR1 SGHRS and CDR2 YFSETQ. The V end lost 0 bases, the J end lost 7 bases, and 14 bases lay between the germline ends. This CDR3 reads CASSLGQGKGQPQHF. The CDR3 DNA reads TGCGCCAGCAGCTTGGGGCAGGGGAAAGGGCAGCCCCAGCATTTT.

The V call is TRBV29-1, the J call TRBJ1-2, with 10 bases aligning to TRBD1. The CDR3 is 13 amino acids. The junction had 8 bases not matched to a gene; V was cut back by 6 bases and J by 7 bases. CDR1 and CDR2 (germline): SQVTM, ANQGSEA. This CDR3 reads CSVGGQGSSGYTF. DNA of the CDR3: TGCAGCGTGGGGGGACAGGGGAGCTCTGGCTACACCTTC.

V usage is TRBV7-8 and J usage is TRBJ2-5, with 10 bases aligning to TRBD2. There are 17 residues in the CDR3. With 2 bases clipped from V and 5 bases from J, the junction kept 11 bases outside the gene matches. Germline V gene sequence: CDR1 SGHVS, CDR2 FQNEAQ. Here the CDR3 DNA reads TGTGCCAGCAGCTTAACCTCGGCTAGCGGGAGAGTGGAGACCCAGTACTTC. Translating it yields CASSLTSASGRVETQYF. The variable domain in full, completed from reference TRBV7-8 and TRBJ2-5, reads GAGVSQSPRYKVAKRGQDVALRCDPISGHVSLFWYQQALGQGPEFLTYFQNEAQLDKSGLPSDRFFAERPEGSVSTLKIQRTQQEDSAVYLCASSLTSASGRVETQYFGPGTRLLVL.

The rearrangement joins TRBV6-5 to TRBJ2-7; weak D call: TRBD2 (6 bases). V lost 4 bases, J lost 2 bases, and 15 bases lay in between. Germline lookup yields CDR1 MNHEY and CDR2 SVGAGI. CDR3 length: 15 amino acids. Written as DNA, the CDR3 is TGTGCCAGCAGTTCACGCGGGACCCAGCCCTACGAGCAGTACTTC. It codes for CASSSRGTQPYEQYF.

The count of this clone is one. The CDR3 nucleotides read TGTGCCAGTAAGATACAGGGCCCTGGGGCCAACGTCCTGACTTTC. This translates into CASKIQGPGANVLTF. The chain is built from TRBV19 and TRBJ2-6; tentatively, D is TRBD1 (6 bases). The CDR3 is 15 residues long. The V end lost 7 bases, the J end lost 2 bases, and 12 bases lay between the germline ends. Per germline, CDR1 LNHDA and CDR2 SQIVND (reference sequence).

The J gene is TRBJ1-3, the V gene TRBV7-8; D gene ambiguous. V was cut by 5 bases and J by 0 bases, with 11 bases left in between. Germline CDR1 and CDR2: SGHVS and FQNEAQ. CDR3 length: 15 residues. Written as DNA, the CDR3 is TGTGCCAGCAGCCAGGACGGACTCTCTGGAAACACCATATATTTT. It encodes CASSQDGLSGNTIYF.

The chain is built from TRBV12-5 and TRBJ1-5; D remains ambiguous. This CDR3 is built from 14 residues. Per germline, CDR1 LGHNT and CDR2 FRNRAP. Trimming removed 5 bases from V and 6 bases from J, with 14 bases in between. DNA for the CDR3: TGTGCTAGTGGTACCCCAGAGGGTTTTCAGCCCCAGCATTTT. Amino acid sequence: CASGTPEGFQPQHF.

The rearrangement links TRBV5-6 to TRBJ2-3, with TRBD2 matching over 7 bases. Germline V lookup: CDR1 SGHDT, CDR2 YYEEEE. V lost 2 bases and J lost 7; bases outside the gene matches: 7. The CDR3 loop spans 14 amino acids. The CDR3 DNA is TGTGCCAGCAGCTTAGGCGGGGGTTTATATACGCAGTATTTT. Protein product: CASSLGGGLYTQYF.

The V and J genes are TRBV6-2 or TRBV6-3 and TRBJ1-1; TRBD1 matches 11 bases. The germline gives CDR1 MNHEY, CDR2 SVGEGT. V was clipped by 2 bases and J by 5 bases; unmatched bases: 7. The CDR3 spans 16 residues. The CDR3 region is CASSYGTGGSETEAFF. CDR3 in DNA: TGTGCCAGCAGTTACGGGACAGGGGGATCGGAAACTGAAGCTTTCTTT.

Comments on this clone: One junction end does not reproduce the germline sequence, and a read error may be involved. The rearrangement joins TRBV7-8 to TRBJ2-1, with D possibly TRBD2 on 5 matching bases. CDR3 size: 12 residues. The germline CDR1 and CDR2 sequences are SGHVS and FQNEAQ. Here the CDR3 DNA reads TGCTCAGGACTCTCCCTATACAATGAGCAGTTCTTC. Protein: CSGLSLYNEQFF.

As DNA, the CDR3 is TGTGCCAGTAGTATAGATCTATGGGACAGGCCCTACTCTGGAAACACCATATATTTT. Encoded protein: CASSIDLWDRPYSGNTIYF. The chain joins TRBV19 to TRBJ1-3, with 8 nucleotides matching TRBD1. After removal of 0 bases from V and 0 bases from J, the junction contained 10 bases not matched to a gene. The germline gives CDR1 LNHDA, CDR2 SQIVND (reference sequence). This CDR3 comprises 19 residues. Complete variable domain (other parts from reference TRBV19 and TRBJ1-3): DGGITQSPKYLFRKEGQNVTLSCEQNLNHDAMYWYRQDPGQGLRLIYYSQIVNDFQKGDIAEGYSVSREKKESFPLTVTSAQKNPTAFYLCASSIDLWDRPYSGNTIYFGEGSWLTVV.

The rearrangement joins TRBV5-1 to TRBJ2-2, with 8 bases matching TRBD2. The CDR3 has 15 amino acids. Trimming took 2 bases from V and 7 from J; bases not matched to a gene: 7. CDR1 is SGHRS and CDR2 is YFSETQ in the germline V gene. The CDR3 loop is CASSFRREANGELFF. CDR3 sequence (DNA): TGCGCCAGCAGCTTCCGGCGGGAGGCCAACGGGGAGCTGTTTTTT.

J is TRBJ2-1 and V is TRBV19, with a tentative D call TRBD2 (6 bases). CDR3 length equals 14 residues. The ends were cut back, 5 bases at V and 1 base at J, with 9 bases in the middle. CDR1 is LNHDA, CDR2 SQIVND, per germline (reference sequence). The CDR3 reads CASSWGDSYNEQFF. The CDR3 DNA reads TGTGCCAGTAGTTGGGGGGATTCCTACAATGAGCAGTTCTTC.